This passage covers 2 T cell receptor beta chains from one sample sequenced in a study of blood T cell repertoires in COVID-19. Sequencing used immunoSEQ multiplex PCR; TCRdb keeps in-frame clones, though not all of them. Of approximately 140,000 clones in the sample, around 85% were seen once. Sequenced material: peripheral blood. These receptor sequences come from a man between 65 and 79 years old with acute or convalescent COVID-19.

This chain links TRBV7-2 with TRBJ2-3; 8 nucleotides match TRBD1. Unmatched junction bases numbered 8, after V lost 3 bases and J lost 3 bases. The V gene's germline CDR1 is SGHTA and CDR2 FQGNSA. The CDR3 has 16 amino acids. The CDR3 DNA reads TGTGCCAGCAGCTTTGGACAGGGACGGCGAACAGATACGCAGTATTTT. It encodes CASSFGQGRRTDTQYF.

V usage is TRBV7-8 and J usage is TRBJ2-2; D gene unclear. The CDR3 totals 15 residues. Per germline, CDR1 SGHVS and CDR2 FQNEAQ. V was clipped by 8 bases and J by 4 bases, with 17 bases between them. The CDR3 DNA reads TGTGCCAGCGGTTCCGACTCCAGCCTCACCGGGGAGCTGTTTTTT. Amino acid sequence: CASGSDSSLTGELFF.